This T cell receptor beta chain was observed in a study of T cell repertoires in cytomegalovirus infection. Study-wide points: The ex vivo response was dominated by HLA-C-restricted CMV-specific TCR beta clonotypes.

This clonotype was found a few times. Its antigen is not known. TCRdb reprocessed the reads via MiXCR and lists one record per CDR3 protein. The data hold a few hundred thousand distinct CDR3 sequences, with roughly an eighth observed a single time. V shed 3 bases and J shed 4 bases, with 15 bases lying between them. Germline values: CDR1 ENHRY, CDR2 SYGVKD. The CDR3 totals 15 residues. The sequence was obtained from a human donor in good health (CMV status not recorded). Some clones in this sample may be carry-over from other donors' samples. Sample: PBMCs. The chain has TRBV10-3 and TRBJ1-1, with a tentative D call TRBD1 (6 bases). The DNA of the CDR3 is TGTGCCATCAGTGATAGGGGGGGGGCTTTCACTGAAGCTTTCTTT. Translation gives CAISDRGGAFTEAFF.